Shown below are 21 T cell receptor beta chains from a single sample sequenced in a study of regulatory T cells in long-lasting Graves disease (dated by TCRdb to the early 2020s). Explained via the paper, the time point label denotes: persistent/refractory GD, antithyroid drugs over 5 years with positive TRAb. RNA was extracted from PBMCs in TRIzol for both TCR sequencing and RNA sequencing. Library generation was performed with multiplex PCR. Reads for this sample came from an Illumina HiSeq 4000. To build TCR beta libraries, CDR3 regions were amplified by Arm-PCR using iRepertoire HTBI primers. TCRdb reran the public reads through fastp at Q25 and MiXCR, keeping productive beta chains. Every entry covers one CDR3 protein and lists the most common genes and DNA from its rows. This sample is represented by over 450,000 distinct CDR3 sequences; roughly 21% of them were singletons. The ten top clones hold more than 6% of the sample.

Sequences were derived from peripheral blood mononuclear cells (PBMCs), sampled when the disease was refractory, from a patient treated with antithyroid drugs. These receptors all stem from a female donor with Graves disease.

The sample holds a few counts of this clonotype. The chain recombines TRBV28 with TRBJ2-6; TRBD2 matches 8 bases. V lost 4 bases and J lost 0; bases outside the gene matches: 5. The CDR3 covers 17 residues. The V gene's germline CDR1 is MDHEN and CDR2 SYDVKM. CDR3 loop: CASSSERESSGANVLTF. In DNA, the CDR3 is TGTGCCAGCAGTTCCGAGCGGGAGAGCTCTGGGGCCAACGTCCTGACTTTC.

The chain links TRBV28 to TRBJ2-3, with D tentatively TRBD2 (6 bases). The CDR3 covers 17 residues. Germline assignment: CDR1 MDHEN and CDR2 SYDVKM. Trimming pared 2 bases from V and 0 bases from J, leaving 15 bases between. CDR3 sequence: CASSLNGVGTSTDTQYF. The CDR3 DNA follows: TGTGCCAGCAGTTTAAATGGGGTGGGGACTAGCACAGATACGCAGTATTTT.

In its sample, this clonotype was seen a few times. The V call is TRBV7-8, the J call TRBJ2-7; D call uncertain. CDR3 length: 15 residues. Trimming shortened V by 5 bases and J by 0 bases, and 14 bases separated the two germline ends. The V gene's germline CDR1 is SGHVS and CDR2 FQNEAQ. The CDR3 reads CASSPADSYSYEQYF. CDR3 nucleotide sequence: TGTGCCAGCAGCCCCGCCGATAGCTACTCCTACGAGCAGTACTTC.

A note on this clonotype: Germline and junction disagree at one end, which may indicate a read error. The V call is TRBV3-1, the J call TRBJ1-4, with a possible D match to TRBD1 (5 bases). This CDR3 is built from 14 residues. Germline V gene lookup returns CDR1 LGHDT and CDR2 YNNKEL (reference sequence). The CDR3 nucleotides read TGTGCCGGCAGCCCGGGACCGCGTAATGAAAAACTGTTTTTT. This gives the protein CAGSPGPRNEKLFF.

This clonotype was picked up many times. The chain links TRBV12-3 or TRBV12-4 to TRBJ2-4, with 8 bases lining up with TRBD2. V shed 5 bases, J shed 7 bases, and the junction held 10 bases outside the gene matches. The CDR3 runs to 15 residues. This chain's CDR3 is CASSRNGGAVNIQYF. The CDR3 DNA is TGTGCCAGCAGTCGAAACGGGGGGGCGGTGAACATTCAGTACTTC.

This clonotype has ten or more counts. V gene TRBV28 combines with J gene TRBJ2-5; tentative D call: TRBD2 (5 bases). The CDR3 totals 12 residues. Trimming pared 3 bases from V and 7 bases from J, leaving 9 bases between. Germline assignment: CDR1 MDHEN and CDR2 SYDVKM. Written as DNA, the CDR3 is TGTGCCAGCAGTTTTACTAGTTGGACCCAGTACTTC. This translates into CASSFTSWTQYF.

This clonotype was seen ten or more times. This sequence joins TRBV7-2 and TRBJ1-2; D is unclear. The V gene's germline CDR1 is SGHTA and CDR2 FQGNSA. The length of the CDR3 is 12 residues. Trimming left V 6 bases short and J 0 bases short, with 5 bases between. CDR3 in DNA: TGTGCCAGCAGTTACGCTAACTATGGCTACACCTTC. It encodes CASSYANYGYTF.

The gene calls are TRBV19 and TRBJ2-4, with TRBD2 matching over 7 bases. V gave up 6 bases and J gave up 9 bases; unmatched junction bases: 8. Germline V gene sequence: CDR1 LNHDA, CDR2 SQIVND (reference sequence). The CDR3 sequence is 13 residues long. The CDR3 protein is CASRDRGLSIQYF. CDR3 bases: TGTGCCAGTAGGGATAGGGGACTATCCATTCAGTACTTC.

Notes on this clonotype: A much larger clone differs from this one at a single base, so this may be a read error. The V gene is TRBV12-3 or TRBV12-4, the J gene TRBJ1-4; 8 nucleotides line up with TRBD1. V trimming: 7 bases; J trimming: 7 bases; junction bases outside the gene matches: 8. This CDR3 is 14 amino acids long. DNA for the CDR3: TGTGCCAGCACCGTGGACAGGGCCCGTGAAAAACTGTTTTTT. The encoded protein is CASTVDRAREKLFF.

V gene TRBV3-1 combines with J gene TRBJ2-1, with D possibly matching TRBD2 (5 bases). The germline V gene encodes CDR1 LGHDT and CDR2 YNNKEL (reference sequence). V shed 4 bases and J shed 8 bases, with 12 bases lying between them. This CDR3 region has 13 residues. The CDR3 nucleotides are TGTGCCAGCAGCCCGACGGAGGCGGATGAGCAGTTCTTC. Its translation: CASSPTEADEQFF.

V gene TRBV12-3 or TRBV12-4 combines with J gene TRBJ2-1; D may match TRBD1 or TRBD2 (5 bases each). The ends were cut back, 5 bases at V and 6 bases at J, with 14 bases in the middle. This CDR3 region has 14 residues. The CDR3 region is CASSRDLAGNEQFF. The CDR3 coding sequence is TGTGCCAGCAGTCGGGACCTAGCAGGCAATGAGCAGTTCTTC.

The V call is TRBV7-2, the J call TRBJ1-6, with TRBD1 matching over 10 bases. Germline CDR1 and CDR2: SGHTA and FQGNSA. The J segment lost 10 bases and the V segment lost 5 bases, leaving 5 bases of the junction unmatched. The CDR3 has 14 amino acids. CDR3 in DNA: TGTGCCAGCAGCCCCCGGGACAGGGGCTCACCCCTCCACTTT. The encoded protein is CASSPRDRGSPLHF.

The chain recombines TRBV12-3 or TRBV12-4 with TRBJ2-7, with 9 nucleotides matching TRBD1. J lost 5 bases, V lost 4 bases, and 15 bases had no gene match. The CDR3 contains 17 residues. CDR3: CASSYSRAGQGLNEQYF. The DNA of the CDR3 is TGTGCCAGCAGTTACTCGAGGGCGGGACAGGGTCTCAACGAGCAGTACTTC.

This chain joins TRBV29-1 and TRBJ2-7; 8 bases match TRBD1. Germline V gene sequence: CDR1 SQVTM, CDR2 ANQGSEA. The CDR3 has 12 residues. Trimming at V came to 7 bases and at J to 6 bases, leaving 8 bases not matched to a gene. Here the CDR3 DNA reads TGCAGCGGGGGGGCAGGGGGCTTCGAGCAGTACTTC. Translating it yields CSGGAGGFEQYF.

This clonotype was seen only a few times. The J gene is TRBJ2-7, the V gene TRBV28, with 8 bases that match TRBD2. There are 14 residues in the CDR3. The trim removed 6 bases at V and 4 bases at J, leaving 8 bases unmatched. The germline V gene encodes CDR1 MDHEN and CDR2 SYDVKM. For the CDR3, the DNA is TGTGCCAGCAGCTCTCGCGGGAGGTTTTACGAGCAGTACTTC. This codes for CASSSRGRFYEQYF.

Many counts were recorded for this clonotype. The CDR3 sequence is CASSATGHTGYTF. CDR3 nucleotide sequence: TGTGCCAGCAGTGCAACAGGGCACACTGGCTACACCTTC. V usage is TRBV12-3 or TRBV12-4 and J usage is TRBJ1-2; possibly TRBD1 for D (6 bases). This CDR3 contains 13 residues. V dropped 5 bases and J dropped 7 bases, with 14 bases sitting between them.

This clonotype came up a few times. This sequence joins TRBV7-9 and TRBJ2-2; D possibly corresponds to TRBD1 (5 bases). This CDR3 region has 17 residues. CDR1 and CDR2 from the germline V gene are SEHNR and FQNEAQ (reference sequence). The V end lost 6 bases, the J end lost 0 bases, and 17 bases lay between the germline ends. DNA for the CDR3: TGTGCCAGCAGATTCCCCTTCGGACATACGAACACCGGGGAGCTGTTTTTT. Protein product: CASRFPFGHTNTGELFF.

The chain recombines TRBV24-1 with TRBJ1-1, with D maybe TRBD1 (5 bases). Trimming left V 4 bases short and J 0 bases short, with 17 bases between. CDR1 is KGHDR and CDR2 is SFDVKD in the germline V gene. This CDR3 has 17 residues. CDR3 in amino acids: CATSDSRGGKLNTEAFF. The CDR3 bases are TGTGCCACCAGTGACAGCCGCGGGGGGAAACTGAACACTGAAGCTTTCTTT.

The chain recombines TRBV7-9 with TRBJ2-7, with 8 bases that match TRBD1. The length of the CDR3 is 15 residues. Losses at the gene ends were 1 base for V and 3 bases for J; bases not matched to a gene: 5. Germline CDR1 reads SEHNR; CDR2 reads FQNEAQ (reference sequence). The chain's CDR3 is CASSLGADRDYEQYF. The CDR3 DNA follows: TGTGCCAGCAGCTTAGGGGCGGACAGGGACTACGAGCAGTACTTC.

The CDR3 DNA is TGTGCCAGTAGTATTACCAGGGAACTTAGCAATCAGCCCCAGCATTTT. Translating gives CASSITRELSNQPQHF. V and J are TRBV19 and TRBJ1-5; a weak D match, TRBD1 (5 bases). Per the germline V gene, CDR1 is LNHDA and CDR2 is SQIVND (reference sequence). The CDR3 sequence is 16 residues long. The V and J ends lost 3 bases and 0 bases respectively, with 12 bases between them.

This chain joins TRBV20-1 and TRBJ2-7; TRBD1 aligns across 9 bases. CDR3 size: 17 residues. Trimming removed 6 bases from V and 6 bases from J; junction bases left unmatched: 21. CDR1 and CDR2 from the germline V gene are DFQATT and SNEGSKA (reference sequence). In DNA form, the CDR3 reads TGCAGTGCCCACCGTCTCAATAGAGGGACAGGGTCCCCCGAGCAGTACTTC. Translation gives CSAHRLNRGTGSPEQYF.